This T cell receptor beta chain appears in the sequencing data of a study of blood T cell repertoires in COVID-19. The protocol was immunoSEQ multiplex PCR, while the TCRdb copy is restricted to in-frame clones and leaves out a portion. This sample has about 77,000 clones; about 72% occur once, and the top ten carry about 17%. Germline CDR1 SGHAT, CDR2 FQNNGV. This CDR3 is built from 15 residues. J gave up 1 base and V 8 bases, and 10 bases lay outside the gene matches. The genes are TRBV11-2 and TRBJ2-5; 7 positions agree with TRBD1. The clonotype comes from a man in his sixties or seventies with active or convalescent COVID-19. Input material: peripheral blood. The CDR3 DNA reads TGTGCCAGCCTCAGGGGGTTACAGCTCCAAGAGACCCAGTACTTC. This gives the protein CASLRGLQLQETQYF.